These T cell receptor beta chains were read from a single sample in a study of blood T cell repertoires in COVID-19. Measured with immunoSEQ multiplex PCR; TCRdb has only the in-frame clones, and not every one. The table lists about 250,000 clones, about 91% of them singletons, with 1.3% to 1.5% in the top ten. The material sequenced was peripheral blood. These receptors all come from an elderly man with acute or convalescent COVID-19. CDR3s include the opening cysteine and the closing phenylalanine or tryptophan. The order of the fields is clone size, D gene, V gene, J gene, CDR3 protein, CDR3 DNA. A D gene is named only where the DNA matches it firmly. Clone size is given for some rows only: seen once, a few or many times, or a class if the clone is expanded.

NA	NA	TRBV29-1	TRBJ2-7	CSVGTSSYEQYF	TGCAGCGTGGGGACTTCCTCCTACGAGCAGTACTTC
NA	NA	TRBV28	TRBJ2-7	CASRAQGSRQYF	TGTGCCAGCAGGGCACAGGGTTCAAGGCAGTACTTC
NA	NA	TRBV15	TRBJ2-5	CATSRDSGETQYF	TGTGCCACCAGCAGAGATTCAGGAGAGACCCAGTACTTC
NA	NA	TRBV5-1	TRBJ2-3	CASSLELATFRDTQYF	TGCGCCAGCAGCTTGGAGCTGGCTACCTTCAGGGATACGCAGTATTTT
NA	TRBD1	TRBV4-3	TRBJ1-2	CASSQDLGQGAWGYTF	TGCGCCAGCAGCCAAGATTTGGGACAGGGGGCTTGGGGCTACACCTTC
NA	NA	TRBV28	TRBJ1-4	CATADSELFF	TGTGCCACTGCGGACAGTGAACTGTTTTTT
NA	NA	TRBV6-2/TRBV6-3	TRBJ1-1	CASSYPGRRLNTEAFF	TGTGCCAGCAGTTACCCTGGACGGAGGTTGAACACTGAAGCTTTCTTT
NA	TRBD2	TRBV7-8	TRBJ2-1	CASSLALTSGGYNEQFF	TGTGCCAGCAGCTTAGCGCTGACTAGCGGGGGCTACAATGAGCAGTTCTTC
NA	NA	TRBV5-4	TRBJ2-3	CASSLVSVTDTQYF	TGTGCCAGCAGCTTGGTATCTGTCACAGATACGCAGTATTTT
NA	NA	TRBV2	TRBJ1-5	CASSERWGSSQPQHF	TGTGCCAGCAGTGAAAGGTGGGGCTCCAGTCAGCCCCAGCATTTT
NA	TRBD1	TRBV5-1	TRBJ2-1	CASSADRVGSYNEQFF	TGCGCCAGCAGCGCGGACAGGGTGGGCTCCTACAATGAGCAGTTCTTC
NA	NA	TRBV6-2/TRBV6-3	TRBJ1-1	CASSTGMGMNTEAFF	TGTGCCAGCAGTACCGGGATGGGGATGAACACTGAAGCTTTCTTT
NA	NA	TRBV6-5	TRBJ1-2	CASSIGGGSGYTF	TGTGCCAGCAGTATCGGGGGGGGGTCCGGCTACACCTTC
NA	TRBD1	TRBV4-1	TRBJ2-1	CASSQGDRGPYNEQFF	TGCGCCAGCAGCCAAGGCGACAGGGGACCCTACAATGAGCAGTTCTTC
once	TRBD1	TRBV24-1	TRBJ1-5	CATSDLNCWTGLYQPQHF	TGTGCCACCAGTGATCTAAATTGTTGGACAGGGCTTTATCAGCCCCAGCATTTT
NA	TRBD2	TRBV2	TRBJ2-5	CASSGSSGGHQETQYF	TGTGCCAGCAGTGGGAGTAGCGGGGGGCACCAAGAGACCCAGTACTTC
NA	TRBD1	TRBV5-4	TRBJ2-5	CASSRGQAYQETQYF	TGTGCCAGCAGTCGCGGACAGGCGTACCAAGAGACCCAGTACTTC
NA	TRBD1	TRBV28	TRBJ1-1	CASSLSDRVAFF	TGTGCCAGCAGTTTATCAGACAGGGTGGCTTTCTTT
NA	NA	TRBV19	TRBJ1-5	CASRWAVNQPQHF	TGTGCCAGTAGATGGGCAGTCAATCAGCCCCAGCATTTT
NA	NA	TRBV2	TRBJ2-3	CASRGETGPRDTQYF	TGTGCCAGCAGGGGGGAGACAGGTCCGCGGGATACGCAGTATTTT
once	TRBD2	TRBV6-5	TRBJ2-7	CASSYQRGALREQYF	TGTGCCAGCAGTTACCAGCGGGGGGCCCTCAGGGAGCAGTACTTC
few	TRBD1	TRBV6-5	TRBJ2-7	CASSPTGQGREQYF	TGTGCCAGCAGTCCCACCGGACAGGGACGCGAGCAGTACTTC
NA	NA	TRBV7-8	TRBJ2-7	CASSPTGVSYEQYF	TGTGCCAGCAGCCCTACAGGAGTGTCCTACGAGCAGTACTTC
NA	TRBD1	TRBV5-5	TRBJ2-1	CASSLGQGGFGEQFF	TGTGCCAGCAGCTTGGGACAGGGTGGGTTTGGGGAGCAGTTCTTC
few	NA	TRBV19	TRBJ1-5	CASSAEGLPNQPQHF	TGTGCCAGTAGTGCCGAGGGACTACCCAATCAGCCCCAGCATTTT
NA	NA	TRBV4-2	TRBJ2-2	CASSPPRGSNTGELFF	TGTGCCAGCAGCCCGCCGAGAGGGTCGAACACCGGGGAGCTGTTTTTT
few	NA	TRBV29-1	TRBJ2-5	CSARGTETQYF	TGCAGCGCGAGGGGTACGGAGACCCAGTACTTC
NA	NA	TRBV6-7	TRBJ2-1	CASTLGGYNEQFF	TGTGCCAGCACCCTAGGGGGCTACAATGAGCAGTTCTTC
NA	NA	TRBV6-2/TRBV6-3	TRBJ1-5	CASSSPRHGGNQPQHF	TGTGCCAGCAGTTCCCCCCGACATGGCGGCAATCAGCCCCAGCATTTT
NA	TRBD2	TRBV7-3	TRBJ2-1	CASSFIGTSGSRYNEQFF	TGTGCCAGCAGCTTTATTGGGACTAGCGGGAGTAGGTACAATGAGCAGTTCTTC
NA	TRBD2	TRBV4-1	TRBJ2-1	CASSQDWAGGYNEQFF	TGCGCCAGCAGCCAAGATTGGGCGGGGGGCTACAATGAGCAGTTCTTC
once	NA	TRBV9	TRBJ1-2	CASSVAGSRGLNYGYTF	TGTGCCAGCAGCGTAGCTGGATCTCGGGGTTTAAACTATGGCTACACCTTC
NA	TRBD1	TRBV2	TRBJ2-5	CASSRDRGRETQYF	TGTGCCAGCAGCCGGGACAGGGGGCGAGAGACCCAGTACTTC
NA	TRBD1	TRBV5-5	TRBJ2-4	CASSPRTGGDLGNIQYF	TGTGCCAGCAGCCCCCGAACAGGGGGTGACCTGGGGAACATTCAGTACTTC
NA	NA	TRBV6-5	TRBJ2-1	CASSPDYLSDEQFF	TGTGCCAGCAGCCCGGACTACCTTTCAGATGAGCAGTTCTTC
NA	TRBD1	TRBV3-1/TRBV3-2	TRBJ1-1	CASSPPGQRNTEAFF	TGTGCCAGCAGCCCTCCGGGACAGAGGAACACTGAAGCTTTCTTT
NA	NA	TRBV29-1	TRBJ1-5	CSVALGEGNQPQHF	TGCAGCGTTGCCCTCGGGGAGGGCAATCAGCCCCAGCATTTT
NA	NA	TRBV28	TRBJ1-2	CASSLKQHFNYGYTF	TGTGCCAGCAGTTTAAAACAGCACTTTAACTATGGCTACACCTTC
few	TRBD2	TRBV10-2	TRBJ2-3	CASSEDLAGGSTDTQYF	TGCGCCAGCAGTGAAGACCTAGCGGGAGGGAGCACAGATACGCAGTATTTT
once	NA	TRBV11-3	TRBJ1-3	CASSRGITAGNTIYF	TGTGCCAGCAGCCGCGGGATAACTGCTGGAAACACCATATATTTT